A single sample gave rise to the 14 T cell receptor beta chains below, sequenced in a study of blood T cells in healthy people across ages. With a J-beta primer mix and a sample-barcoded 5' primer, a second PCR ran 7 to 11 cycles. TCRdb ran MiXCR on the 5' RACE reads and lists one entry per CDR3 protein. The top ten clones hold under 10% of a sample with some 760,000 distinct CDR3 sequences, 20% to 25% of them seen once. The same specimen was also included in a second study, on T cells of mothers and their children.

The specimen was blood. Receptors originate from a boy aged 5 to 17 in good health.

V is TRBV6-2 or TRBV6-3 and J is TRBJ2-1; D unclear. This CDR3 is 16 amino acids long. V was trimmed by 2 bases and J by 0 bases, leaving 11 bases between them. Germline CDR1 is MNHEY and CDR2 is SVGEGT. The DNA of the CDR3 is TGTGCCAGCAGTTACGGATCGTCATTCTCCTACAATGAGCAGTTCTTC. It specifies CASSYGSSFSYNEQFF.

This clonotype was picked up one time. The CDR3 carries no conserved terminal phenylalanine or tryptophan, so it likely arises from a read error. The genes are TRBV6-2 or TRBV6-3 and TRBJ1-4; TRBD1 might be the D (5 bases). The V end lost 0 bases, the J end lost 8 bases, and 19 bases lay between the germline ends. CDR1 is MNHEY and CDR2 is SVGEGT in the germline V gene. The CDR3 totals 17 residues. The CDR3 region is CASSYSGYGAPEEKLFL. CDR3 nucleotide sequence: TGTGCCAGCAGTTACTCGGGATACGGGGCGCCGGAAGAAAAACTGTTTCTT.

The chain couples TRBV29-1 to TRBJ2-5, with TRBD2 matching 8 bases. This CDR3 has 12 residues. V gave up 6 bases and J gave up 3 bases; unmatched junction bases: 3. Germline CDR1 SQVTM, CDR2 ANQGSEA. CDR3 sequence (DNA): TGCAGCGTCCAACTAGCGGAAGAGACCCAGTACTTC. Protein product: CSVQLAEETQYF.

The CDR3 sequence is CASSFGPEDEQYF. The CDR3 region has the DNA TGTGCCAGCAGTTTCGGTCCCGAGGACGAGCAGTACTTC. V and J are TRBV6-5 and TRBJ2-7; D is unclear. CDR3 size: 13 residues. Germline CDR1 and CDR2: MNHEY and SVGAGI. Deletions cut 4 bases from V and 5 bases from J, with 12 bases between.

This chain connects TRBV20-1 to TRBJ2-5, with D possibly called TRBD1 or TRBD2 (5 bases each). This CDR3 region has 17 residues. V gave up 4 bases and J gave up 5 bases, with 26 bases separating them. The V gene's germline CDR1 is DFQATT and CDR2 SNEGSKA (reference sequence). CDR3 protein: CSATSYGRELTRETQYF. CDR3 coding DNA: TGCAGTGCTACTTCTTACGGCAGGGAGTTGACGCGGGAGACCCAGTACTTC.

This clonotype was recorded a few times. The CDR3 DNA reads as TGCAGCGTTTCCGGGACAGGGTACGGGAGGAATGAGCAGTTCTTC. Its protein is CSVSGTGYGRNEQFF. This chain uses TRBV29-1 with TRBJ2-1, with 9 bases identical to TRBD1. This CDR3 spans 15 amino acids. Germline CDR1 SQVTM, CDR2 ANQGSEA. V lost 5 bases to trimming and J lost 7 bases; unmatched junction nucleotides: 12.

V usage is TRBV25-1 and J usage is TRBJ2-5; tentative D call: TRBD1 (5 bases). The end of the DNA fits TRBJ2-1 better, so the J call may be wrong. Looked up from germline, CDR1 is MGHDK and CDR2 is SYGVNS. The CDR3 covers 13 residues. CDR3 sequence: CASSGIDSNEQFF. The CDR3 DNA is TGTGCCAGCAGTGGAATCGACAGTAATGAGCAGTTCTTC.

This rearrangement joins TRBV7-2 to TRBJ2-7; 14 nucleotides line up with TRBD2. The germline V gene encodes CDR1 SGHTA and CDR2 FQGNSA. The CDR3 contains 16 residues. V shed 1 base and J 6 bases; nucleotides not matched to a gene: 5. CDR3 nucleotides: TGTGCCAGCAGCTTAGGGGGACTAGCGGGAGAGTCCGAGCAGTACTTC. Protein sequence: CASSLGGLAGESEQYF.

The chain combines TRBV4-2 with TRBJ2-5, with D possibly matching TRBD2 (5 bases). The better agreement between TRBJ2-7 and the DNA end casts doubt on the J call. This CDR3 comprises 14 residues. Germline values: CDR1 LGHNA, CDR2 YNFKEQ. The CDR3 here is CASSQVGLAHEQYF. The DNA for the CDR3 is TGTGCCAGCAGCCAAGTTGGGCTAGCCCACGAGCAGTACTTC.

The chain carries TRBV20-1 and TRBJ1-1, with D uncertain. The germline V gene encodes CDR1 DFQATT and CDR2 SNEGSKA (reference sequence). The CDR3 contains 11 residues. The V gene lost 0 bases and the J gene lost 7 bases, with 6 bases spanning the gap. The CDR3 sequence is CSARDENEAFF. The CDR3 DNA reads as TGCAGTGCTAGAGATGAGAATGAAGCTTTCTTT.

This chain connects TRBV6-1 to TRBJ2-4; D ambiguous. CDR1 and CDR2 (germline): MNHNS, SASEGT. V was pared by 7 bases and J by 0 bases, with 13 bases between. The CDR3 has 15 residues. CDR3 sequence (DNA): TGTGCCAGCATCCAACTGACTGCAGCCAAAAACATTCAGTACTTC. It is translated as CASIQLTAAKNIQYF.

In this sample, this clonotype turned up a few times. The chain combines TRBV29-1 with TRBJ2-5; no definite D call. The germline gives CDR1 SQVTM, CDR2 ANQGSEA. The CDR3 spans 12 residues. V was trimmed by 6 bases and J by 1 base, leaving 9 bases between them. The CDR3 region has the DNA TGCAGCGTCCTAAACGGCCAAGAGACCCAGTACTTC. Translated, it gives CSVLNGQETQYF.

V usage is TRBV5-1 and J usage is TRBJ2-3; D not resolved. The CDR3 is 11 residues long. Germline lookup yields CDR1 SGHRS and CDR2 YFSETQ. The V and J ends lost 3 bases and 7 bases respectively, with 6 bases between them. The CDR3 here is CASSSDNTQYF. The CDR3 DNA is TGCGCCAGCAGCTCCGACAATACGCAGTATTTT.

This clonotype was seen more than once but under ten times. The J gene is TRBJ2-1, the V gene TRBV6-5; either TRBD1 or TRBD2 may fit D (5 bases each). V was cut by 10 bases and J by 0 bases, with 13 bases left in between. The CDR3 contains 14 residues. Germline CDR1 and CDR2: MNHEY and SVGAGI. The CDR3: CATGTAGSYNEQFF. The CDR3 nucleotides read TGTGCCACTGGGACCGCCGGCTCCTACAATGAGCAGTTCTTC.